Listed below are T cell receptor beta chains from one sample, sequenced in a study of blood T cell repertoires in COVID-19. Assay used: immunoSEQ multiplex PCR; TCRdb lists only in-frame clones, some missing. The sample yields 300,000 to 450,000 clones, 85% seen once. Source material: peripheral blood. The source of these receptors is a woman younger than 35 with acute or convalescent COVID-19. Each CDR3 is given with its conserved first and last residue. Fields, in order: J gene, clone size, D gene, CDR3 length, V gene, CDR3 DNA, CDR3 protein. D genes are given only for firm matches. Size values are once, few and many counts, or a class for expanded clones, and some rows have none.

J gene: TRBJ1-1; clone size: NA; D gene: NA; CDR3 length: 10; V gene: TRBV30; CDR3 DNA: TGTGCCTGGCGGGAGACTGAAGCTTTCTTT; CDR3 protein: CAWRETEAFF
J gene: TRBJ1-1; clone size: few; D gene: NA; CDR3 length: 14; V gene: TRBV6-4; CDR3 DNA: TGTGCCAGCTTCCTGACAGAGAGGAACACTGAAGCTTTCTTT; CDR3 protein: CASFLTERNTEAFF
J gene: TRBJ2-1; clone size: NA; D gene: TRBD2; CDR3 length: 17; V gene: TRBV12-5; CDR3 DNA: TGTGCTAGTGGTGGGGGACTAGCGGGTAGCTCCTACAATGAGCAGTTCTTC; CDR3 protein: CASGGGLAGSSYNEQFF
J gene: TRBJ2-7; clone size: NA; D gene: NA; CDR3 length: 14; V gene: TRBV6-5; CDR3 DNA: TGTGCCAGCACCTCGCTGGGCCCGCAGGGCGAGCAGTACTTC; CDR3 protein: CASTSLGPQGEQYF
J gene: TRBJ2-1; clone size: once; D gene: TRBD2; CDR3 length: 16; V gene: TRBV7-8; CDR3 DNA: TGTGCCAGCAGCCCCCGTGTCCCAGCGGGAGGGAATGAGCAGTTCTTC; CDR3 protein: CASSPRVPAGGNEQFF
J gene: TRBJ1-4; clone size: NA; D gene: NA; CDR3 length: 16; V gene: TRBV9; CDR3 DNA: TGTGCCAGCAGCGCCCGAAGAGGAGGCGGGAATGAAAAACTGTTTTTT; CDR3 protein: CASSARRGGGNEKLFF
J gene: TRBJ1-5; clone size: NA; D gene: NA; CDR3 length: 16; V gene: TRBV11-2; CDR3 DNA: TGTGCCAGCAGCTTAGAGGGAGGGCCCCTCAATCAGCCCCAGCATTTT; CDR3 protein: CASSLEGGPLNQPQHF
J gene: TRBJ1-5; clone size: NA; D gene: TRBD1; CDR3 length: 14; V gene: TRBV13; CDR3 DNA: TGTGCCAGCAGCTGGGGACAGGGAAATCAGCCCCAGCATTTT; CDR3 protein: CASSWGQGNQPQHF
J gene: TRBJ1-3; clone size: NA; D gene: NA; CDR3 length: 13; V gene: TRBV11-2; CDR3 DNA: TGTGCCAGCAGCTCCCTCGGGGGAAACACCATATATTTT; CDR3 protein: CASSSLGGNTIYF
J gene: TRBJ2-1; clone size: NA; D gene: TRBD1; CDR3 length: 13; V gene: TRBV2; CDR3 DNA: TGTGCCAGCAGTGAGGGACAGCGCAATGAGCAGTTCTTC; CDR3 protein: CASSEGQRNEQFF
J gene: TRBJ2-7; clone size: NA; D gene: TRBD2; CDR3 length: 15; V gene: TRBV28; CDR3 DNA: TGTGCCAGCAGGGACGGGGCTAGCGGGAAATACGAGCAGTACTTC; CDR3 protein: CASRDGASGKYEQYF
J gene: TRBJ2-3; clone size: NA; D gene: NA; CDR3 length: 14; V gene: TRBV10-2; CDR3 DNA: TGCGCCAGCAGTGAGACAGCATACCCAGATTCGCAGTATTTT; CDR3 protein: CASSETAYPDSQYF
J gene: TRBJ1-4; clone size: NA; D gene: NA; CDR3 length: 14; V gene: TRBV6-5; CDR3 DNA: TGTGCCAGCAGGGGAAGGGGTGGCTATGAAAAACTGTTTTTT; CDR3 protein: CASRGRGGYEKLFF
J gene: TRBJ1-2; clone size: NA; D gene: NA; CDR3 length: 13; V gene: TRBV5-6; CDR3 DNA: TGTGCCAGCAGCTTCCCCCGGGACATTCTGGACACCTTC; CDR3 protein: CASSFPRDILDTF
J gene: TRBJ2-3; clone size: NA; D gene: TRBD1; CDR3 length: 14; V gene: TRBV30; CDR3 DNA: TGTGCCTGGACAGGACAGGGGGCTTCAGATACGCAGTATTTT; CDR3 protein: CAWTGQGASDTQYF
J gene: TRBJ2-3; clone size: NA; D gene: TRBD2; CDR3 length: 15; V gene: TRBV28; CDR3 DNA: TGTGCCAGCAGTTTCGAGACTAGCGGTAGAGATACGCAGTATTTT; CDR3 protein: CASSFETSGRDTQYF
J gene: TRBJ2-2; clone size: NA; D gene: TRBD1; CDR3 length: 15; V gene: TRBV3-1/TRBV3-2; CDR3 DNA: TGTGCCAGCAGCCCCCGGACAGGGGGCGTCGGGGAGCTGTTTTTT; CDR3 protein: CASSPRTGGVGELFF
J gene: TRBJ1-4; clone size: NA; D gene: NA; CDR3 length: 13; V gene: TRBV2; CDR3 DNA: TGTGCCAGCAGTTTCCAGGCGGGTGAAAAACTGTTTTTT; CDR3 protein: CASSFQAGEKLFF
J gene: TRBJ2-1; clone size: NA; D gene: NA; CDR3 length: 16; V gene: TRBV9; CDR3 DNA: TGTGCCAGCAGCGCGACAGGGGCTAGCGGGATACATGAGCAGTTCTTC; CDR3 protein: CASSATGASGIHEQFF
J gene: TRBJ1-5; clone size: NA; D gene: NA; CDR3 length: 14; V gene: TRBV2; CDR3 DNA: TGTGCCAGCAGTGGGACAGTTTACAATCAGCCCCAGCATTTT; CDR3 protein: CASSGTVYNQPQHF
J gene: TRBJ2-3; clone size: NA; D gene: TRBD1; CDR3 length: 11; V gene: TRBV20-1; CDR3 DNA: TGCAGTGGTAGGGGGCCTTTGGCGCAGTATTTT; CDR3 protein: CSGRGPLAQYF
J gene: TRBJ2-5; clone size: NA; D gene: TRBD2; CDR3 length: 13; V gene: TRBV27; CDR3 DNA: TGTGCCAGCAGTTCAAGAGCGGGATTGTCCCAGTACTTC; CDR3 protein: CASSSRAGLSQYF
J gene: TRBJ2-2; clone size: NA; D gene: TRBD2; CDR3 length: 17; V gene: TRBV29-1; CDR3 DNA: TGCAGCGCACGGGGGAAACCGGGACTAGCCTTTTCCGGGGAGCTGTTTTTT; CDR3 protein: CSARGKPGLAFSGELFF
J gene: TRBJ1-2; clone size: NA; D gene: NA; CDR3 length: 14; V gene: TRBV5-4; CDR3 DNA: TGTGCCAGCAGCGCATGGGAGGGCCGCTATGGCTACACCTTC; CDR3 protein: CASSAWEGRYGYTF
J gene: TRBJ2-2; clone size: NA; D gene: NA; CDR3 length: 12; V gene: TRBV19; CDR3 DNA: TGTGCCAGTAGTCCCCCGGCCGGGGAGCTGTTTTTT; CDR3 protein: CASSPPAGELFF
J gene: TRBJ2-3; clone size: NA; D gene: NA; CDR3 length: 14; V gene: TRBV10-3; CDR3 DNA: TGTGCCATCAGTGAAAAGGGGAACACAGATACGCAGTATTTT; CDR3 protein: CAISEKGNTDTQYF
J gene: TRBJ2-7; clone size: NA; D gene: TRBD1; CDR3 length: 15; V gene: TRBV19; CDR3 DNA: TGTGCCAGTAGTATAGGGGACAGTAGCTCCTACGAGCAGTACTTC; CDR3 protein: CASSIGDSSSYEQYF
J gene: TRBJ1-2; clone size: NA; D gene: NA; CDR3 length: 15; V gene: TRBV6-6; CDR3 DNA: TGTGCCAGCAGCCGACCAATCCCAGGGGCGTATGGCTACACCTTC; CDR3 protein: CASSRPIPGAYGYTF
J gene: TRBJ2-7; clone size: NA; D gene: NA; CDR3 length: 11; V gene: TRBV6-5; CDR3 DNA: TGTGCCAGCAGTCGTACAGGGGAGCAGTACTTC; CDR3 protein: CASSRTGEQYF
J gene: TRBJ1-3; clone size: NA; D gene: NA; CDR3 length: 16; V gene: TRBV9; CDR3 DNA: TGTGCCAGCAGCGTAGATAGCGGCACCTCTGGAAACACCATATATTTT; CDR3 protein: CASSVDSGTSGNTIYF
J gene: TRBJ2-5; clone size: NA; D gene: NA; CDR3 length: 14; V gene: TRBV29-1; CDR3 DNA: TGCAGCGTTGATCACAGGACCCAGCAAGAGACCCAGTACTTC; CDR3 protein: CSVDHRTQQETQYF
J gene: TRBJ2-7; clone size: NA; D gene: TRBD1; CDR3 length: 16; V gene: TRBV6-2/TRBV6-3; CDR3 DNA: TGTGCCAGCAGTTACAGGGGGACAGGGCTCTTCCACGAGCAGTACTTC; CDR3 protein: CASSYRGTGLFHEQYF
J gene: TRBJ1-1; clone size: NA; D gene: NA; CDR3 length: 15; V gene: TRBV27; CDR3 DNA: TGTGCCAGCAGTAGGGGGGGCTACATGAACACTGAAGCTTTCTTT; CDR3 protein: CASSRGGYMNTEAFF
J gene: TRBJ1-4; clone size: NA; D gene: TRBD1; CDR3 length: 16; V gene: TRBV28; CDR3 DNA: TGTGCCAGCAGACGTCCCGGGACAGGGGGGCGTGAAAAACTGTTTTTT; CDR3 protein: CASRRPGTGGREKLFF
J gene: TRBJ2-1; clone size: once; D gene: NA; CDR3 length: 14; V gene: TRBV7-6; CDR3 DNA: TGTGCCAGCAGCTTAGGACAGATTTCCAATGAGCAGTTCTTC; CDR3 protein: CASSLGQISNEQFF
J gene: TRBJ1-3; clone size: NA; D gene: TRBD1; CDR3 length: 14; V gene: TRBV10-3; CDR3 DNA: TGTGCCGCCACAGGGGGCCCCTCTGGAAACACCATATATTTT; CDR3 protein: CAATGGPSGNTIYF
J gene: TRBJ2-1; clone size: NA; D gene: NA; CDR3 length: 15; V gene: TRBV9; CDR3 DNA: TGTGCCAGCAGCGAAAGCGGAACCTCCTACAATGAGCAGTTCTTC; CDR3 protein: CASSESGTSYNEQFF
J gene: TRBJ1-2; clone size: NA; D gene: NA; CDR3 length: 12; V gene: TRBV28; CDR3 DNA: TGTGCCAGCAGTTTTTCGGGTTATGGCTACACCTTC; CDR3 protein: CASSFSGYGYTF
J gene: TRBJ1-1; clone size: NA; D gene: NA; CDR3 length: 13; V gene: TRBV6-2/TRBV6-3; CDR3 DNA: TGTGCCAGCAGTTACTCGACTACAGGGCGGGCTTTCTTT; CDR3 protein: CASSYSTTGRAFF
J gene: TRBJ1-1; clone size: few; D gene: NA; CDR3 length: 15; V gene: TRBV5-1; CDR3 DNA: TGCGCCAGCAGTAGTCAGGGTGGTTCTCCCACTGAAGCTTTCTTT; CDR3 protein: CASSSQGGSPTEAFF
J gene: TRBJ1-5; clone size: NA; D gene: TRBD1; CDR3 length: 16; V gene: TRBV18; CDR3 DNA: TGTGCCAGCTCCGTGACAGGGGGCGGGAGCAATCAGCCCCAGCATTTT; CDR3 protein: CASSVTGGGSNQPQHF
J gene: TRBJ2-1; clone size: NA; D gene: TRBD2; CDR3 length: 19; V gene: TRBV10-2; CDR3 DNA: TGCGCCAGCAGTGACCCACTAGCGGGAGGTATTAGCTCCTACAATGAGCAGTTCTTC; CDR3 protein: CASSDPLAGGISSYNEQFF